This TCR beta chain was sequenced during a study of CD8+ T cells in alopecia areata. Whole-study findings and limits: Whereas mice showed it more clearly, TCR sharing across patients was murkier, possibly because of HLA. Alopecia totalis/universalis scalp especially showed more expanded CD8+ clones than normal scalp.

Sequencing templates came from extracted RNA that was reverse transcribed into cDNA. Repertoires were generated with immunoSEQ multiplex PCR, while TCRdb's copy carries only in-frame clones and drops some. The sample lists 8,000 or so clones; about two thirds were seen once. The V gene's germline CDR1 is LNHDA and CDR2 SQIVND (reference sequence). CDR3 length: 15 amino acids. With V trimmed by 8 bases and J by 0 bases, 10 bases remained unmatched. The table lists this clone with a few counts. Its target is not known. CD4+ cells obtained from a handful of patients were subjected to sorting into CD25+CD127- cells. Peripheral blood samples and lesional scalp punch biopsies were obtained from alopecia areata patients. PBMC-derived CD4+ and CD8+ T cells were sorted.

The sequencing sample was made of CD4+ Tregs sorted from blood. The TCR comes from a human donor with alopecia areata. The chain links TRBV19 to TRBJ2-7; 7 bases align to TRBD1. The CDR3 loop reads CASQTGIGASYEQYF. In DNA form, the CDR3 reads TGTGCCAGTCAGACAGGGATTGGAGCCTCCTACGAGCAGTACTTC.